The 30 T cell receptor beta chains below were found in one sample sequenced in a study of blood T cell repertoires in COVID-19. The protocol was immunoSEQ multiplex PCR, while the TCRdb copy is restricted to in-frame clones and leaves out a portion. The repertoire holds tens of thousands of clones, with roughly 81% as singletons. The sequenced sample consisted of peripheral blood. Receptors were obtained from a man in his 70s with acute or convalescent COVID-19.

This chain connects TRBV7-6 to TRBJ2-1, with TRBD2 matching over 11 bases. There are 17 residues in the CDR3. Looked up from germline, CDR1 is SGHVS and CDR2 is FNYEAQ. The V gene end was trimmed by 1 base and the J gene end by 6 bases; junction bases not matched to a gene: 8. For the CDR3, the DNA is TGTGCCAGCAGCTTAGGGGTACTAGCGGGAGCCCGCAATGAGCAGTTCTTC. This translates into CASSLGVLAGARNEQFF. Filled out from reference TRBV7-6 and TRBJ2-1, the complete variable domain reads GAGVSQSPRYKVTKRGQDVALRCDPISGHVSLYWYRQALGQGPEFLTYFNYEAQQDKSGLPNDRFSAERPEGSISTLTIQRTEQRDSAMYRCASSLGVLAGARNEQFFGPGTRLTVL.

This chain connects TRBV30 to TRBJ1-3; a weak D match, TRBD1 (6 bases). This CDR3 spans 14 amino acids. The germline gives CDR1 GTSNPN, CDR2 SVGIG (reference sequence). The V and J ends lost 5 bases and 3 bases respectively, with 14 bases between them. The CDR3 loop is CAWGCGGVGNTIYF. The CDR3 DNA sequence: TGTGCCTGGGGTTGTGGGGGCGTTGGAAACACCATATATTTT.

The chain recombines TRBV4-3 with TRBJ1-2; a weak D match, TRBD1 (6 bases). Looked up from germline, CDR1 is LGHNA and CDR2 is YSLEER. CDR3 size: 18 residues. V was clipped by 0 bases and J by 2 bases, with 19 bases between them. Here the CDR3 DNA reads TGCGCCAGCAGCCAAGATCTGGGTACAGGGTTAAGAAACTATGGCTACACCTTC. Translating it yields CASSQDLGTGLRNYGYTF.

A remark on this clone: The same CDR3 arises from other DNA sequences in this sample as well. This rearrangement joins TRBV3-1 (or the pseudogene TRBV3-2) to TRBJ1-5; no clear D gene. CDR1 and CDR2 (germline): LGHDT, YNNKEL (reference sequence). V shed 1 base and J shed 5 bases, with 3 bases lying between them. There are 12 residues in the CDR3. CDR3 nucleotides: TGTGCCAGCAGCCAAGGAGATCAGCCCCAGCATTTT. Translating it yields CASSQGDQPQHF.

The chain carries TRBV7-6 and TRBJ2-6, with 7 bases matching TRBD2. Trimming removed 5 bases from V and 0 bases from J; junction bases left unmatched: 4. Per the germline V gene, CDR1 is SGHVS and CDR2 is FNYEAQ. The CDR3 length is 16 residues. The CDR3 spells CASSGGVPSGANVLTF. The CDR3 nucleotides read TGTGCCAGCAGCGGGGGGGTCCCCTCTGGGGCCAACGTCCTGACTTTC. The full variable domain, its missing parts supplied by reference TRBV7-6 and TRBJ2-6, is GAGVSQSPRYKVTKRGQDVALRCDPISGHVSLYWYRQALGQGPEFLTYFNYEAQQDKSGLPNDRFSAERPEGSISTLTIQRTEQRDSAMYRCASSGGVPSGANVLTFGAGSRLTVL.

The table lists this clone with a few counts. The chain employs TRBV24-1 and TRBJ2-1; D uncertain. The CDR3 loop spans 16 amino acids. Trimming removed 1 base at V and 4 bases at J, with 13 bases between. CDR1 KGHDR and CDR2 SFDVKD come from the germline V gene. CDR3 DNA: TGTGCCACCAGTGATTTCGAGCCAGGTCGATACAATGAGCAGTTCTTC. Its translation is CATSDFEPGRYNEQFF.

The chain employs TRBV5-5 and TRBJ2-3; 7 bases match TRBD2. V trimming: 0 bases; J trimming: 4 bases; junction bases outside the gene matches: 5. Germline V CDR1 and CDR2: SGHKS, YYEKEE (reference sequence). This CDR3 is built from 15 residues. The CDR3 sequence is CASSLGTSSADTQYF. The CDR3 bases are TGTGCCAGCAGCTTGGGGACTAGTTCGGCAGATACGCAGTATTTT. Drawing the rest from reference TRBV5-5 and TRBJ2-3, the complete variable domain is DAGVTQSPTHLIKTRGQQVTLRCSPISGHKSVSWYQQVLGQGPQFIFQYYEKEERGRGNFPDRFSARQFPNYSSELNVNALLLGDSALYLCASSLGTSSADTQYFGPGTRLTVL.

This CDR3 is CASSGGGSATNEKLFF. CDR3 bases: TGCGCCAGCAGCGGAGGCGGTAGTGCAACTAATGAAAAACTGTTTTTT. This chain uses TRBV5-1 with TRBJ1-4; D uncertain. Trimming shortened V by 4 bases and J by 0 bases, and 13 bases separated the two germline ends. Germline V CDR1 and CDR2: SGHRS, YFSETQ. The length of the CDR3 is 16 residues.

The gene calls are TRBV19 and TRBJ2-1; 7 nucleotides match TRBD1. CDR1 is LNHDA, CDR2 SQIVND, per germline (reference sequence). J was trimmed by 2 bases and V by 4 bases; bases with no gene match: 5. The length of the CDR3 is 15 residues. CDR3 region: CASSTRQGPYNEQFF. CDR3 nucleotide sequence: TGTGCCAGTAGTACCAGACAGGGCCCCTACAATGAGCAGTTCTTC.

This clone was detected only a few times. The chain joins TRBV19 to TRBJ1-1; 9 positions agree with TRBD1. The V and J ends lost 5 bases and 5 bases, in that order; junction bases with no gene match: 3. The CDR3 has 13 residues. Germline V lookup: CDR1 LNHDA, CDR2 SQIVND (reference sequence). The CDR3, as DNA: TGTGCCAGTAGTTCGACAGGGGGAACTGAAGCTTTCTTT. As protein: CASSSTGGTEAFF.

V and J are TRBV28 and TRBJ2-7, with 8 nucleotides matching TRBD2. V lost 2 bases to trimming and J lost 1 base; unmatched junction nucleotides: 4. The CDR3 is made up of 15 amino acids. The V gene's germline CDR1 is MDHEN and CDR2 SYDVKM. The CDR3 coding sequence is TGTGCCAGCAGTTTAACCGGGACTAGGTCCTACGAGCAGTACTTC. Translation: CASSLTGTRSYEQYF.

V is TRBV15 and J is TRBJ2-1, with TRBD1 as a possible D gene (6 bases). This CDR3 has 12 amino acids. Germline CDR1 is LNHNV and CDR2 is YYDKDF (reference sequence). With 0 bases removed from V and 9 bases from J, the gap between germline ends came to 6 bases. The CDR3 DNA is TGTGCCACCAGCAGAGACAGGGGTGAGCAGTTCTTC. Its protein product is CATSRDRGEQFF.

The gene calls are TRBV27 and TRBJ2-6; 7 bases are a match to TRBD1. From germline, CDR1 is MNHEY and CDR2 SMNVEV (reference sequence). The CDR3 is made up of 16 amino acids. With V trimmed by 6 bases and J by 4 bases, 9 bases remained unmatched. CDR3 loop: CASSRETGLGANVLTF. The CDR3 region has the DNA TGTGCCAGCAGCCGCGAGACAGGGCTCGGGGCCAACGTCCTGACTTTC.

The rearrangement links TRBV6-5 to TRBJ1-4; D is unclear. This CDR3 spans 13 amino acids. V lost 5 bases and J lost 4, with 8 bases in between. CDR1 is MNHEY and CDR2 is SVGAGI in the germline V gene. CDR3 in amino acids: CASSRTVNEKLFF. The CDR3 coding sequence is TGTGCCAGCAGTAGGACTGTTAATGAAAAACTGTTTTTT.

The sample holds a few counts of this clone. The V call is TRBV7-9, the J call TRBJ1-1; D is unresolved. The CDR3 length is 14 residues. The germline CDR1 and CDR2 sequences are SEHNR and FQNEAQ (reference sequence). The ends were cut back, 5 bases at V and 0 bases at J, with 10 bases in the middle. CDR3 bases: TGTGCCAGCAGCCTCGTCAGGATGAACACTGAAGCTTTCTTT. Translated: CASSLVRMNTEAFF.

J is TRBJ1-5 and V is TRBV29-1; 9 nucleotides agree with TRBD1. Trimming removed 6 bases from V and 5 bases from J; junction bases left unmatched: 5. Germline V gene data show CDR1 as SQVTM and CDR2 as ANQGSEA. CDR3 length equals 13 residues. In DNA form, the CDR3 reads TGCAGCGTGTCGACAGGGGGAGATCAGCCCCAGCATTTT. Protein sequence: CSVSTGGDQPQHF.

V and J are TRBV6-5 and TRBJ2-7; TRBD2 might be the D (5 bases). The CDR3 is 14 residues long. From germline, CDR1 is MNHEY and CDR2 SVGAGI. Between the trimmed V and J ends, which lost 4 bases and 2 bases, there was a span of 12 bases. CDR3: CASSSSFGTYEQYF. The CDR3 coding sequence is TGTGCCAGCAGTTCTTCATTCGGGACCTACGAGCAGTACTTC.

This chain connects TRBV5-6 to TRBJ2-3, with TRBD1 identical over 12 bases. Germline CDR1 SGHDT, CDR2 YYEEEE. The CDR3 is 17 residues long. Losses at the gene ends were 4 bases for V and 6 bases for J; bases not matched to a gene: 12. Here the CDR3 reads CASSPTGTGGFFDTQYF. CDR3 nucleotides: TGTGCCAGCAGCCCCACCGGGACAGGGGGCTTTTTTGATACGCAGTATTTT.

The gene calls are TRBV5-6 and TRBJ2-7; TRBD1 matches at 9 bases. The CDR3 sequence is 15 residues long. The trim removed 0 bases at V and 4 bases at J, leaving 5 bases unmatched. Germline values: CDR1 SGHDT, CDR2 YYEEEE. In DNA, the CDR3 is TGTGCCAGCAGCTTGGGGGGGACAGGGTATTACGAGCAGTACTTC. This encodes CASSLGGTGYYEQYF.

The rearrangement uses TRBV6-5 and TRBJ2-7, with 8 bases that match TRBD2. CDR1 and CDR2 (germline): MNHEY, SVGAGI. CDR3 length: 14 residues. V gave up 6 bases and J gave up 2 bases; unmatched junction bases: 6. In nucleotides, the CDR3 is TGTGCCAGCAGATCTACTAGCGGCACCTACGAGCAGTACTTC. It yields the protein CASRSTSGTYEQYF.

The genes are TRBV6-5 and TRBJ1-5; a weak D match, TRBD1 (5 bases). Trimming cost V 6 bases and J 5 bases, with 11 bases left between them. Germline V gene sequence: CDR1 MNHEY, CDR2 SVGAGI. This CDR3 spans 13 amino acids. Written as DNA, the CDR3 is TGTGCCAGCAGGTCGACAGTAGATCAGCCCCAGCATTTT. Translation: CASRSTVDQPQHF.

V gene TRBV28 combines with J gene TRBJ2-1; no definite D call. The V end lost 8 bases, the J end lost 11 bases, and 13 bases lay between the germline ends. This CDR3 is 11 amino acids long. Germline assignment: CDR1 MDHEN and CDR2 SYDVKM. CDR3 sequence reads: CASATAGKQFF. The CDR3 DNA reads as TGTGCCAGCGCTACCGCAGGAAAGCAGTTCTTC.

CDR3 sequence (DNA): TGTGCCAGCAGCTTGTTTGGTAGGGGGTCGAGCAATCAGCCCCAGCATTTT. Protein: CASSLFGRGSSNQPQHF. The V gene is TRBV5-8, the J gene TRBJ1-5; D might be TRBD1 (6 bases). V was cut by 1 base and J by 1 base, with 15 bases left in between. Germline V gene sequence: CDR1 SGHTS, CDR2 YDEGEE. The length of the CDR3 is 17 residues.

This clone was found a few times. This chain connects TRBV6-5 to TRBJ2-7; 7 positions match TRBD2. The junction had 6 bases not matched to a gene; V was cut back by 4 bases and J by 3 bases. The germline CDR1 and CDR2 sequences are MNHEY and SVGAGI. This CDR3 contains 14 residues. The CDR3 DNA is TGTGCCAGCAGTTTTAGCGGGTCCCTCTACGAGCAGTACTTC. Its translation: CASSFSGSLYEQYF.

V is TRBV5-4 and J is TRBJ2-2, with 10 bases fitting TRBD1. CDR1 is SGHNT and CDR2 is YYREEE in the germline V gene (reference sequence). The V gene end was trimmed by 4 bases and the J gene end by 0 bases; junction bases not matched to a gene: 6. The CDR3 length is 17 residues. The CDR3 sequence: CASSQGQGIANTGELFF. CDR3 coding DNA: TGTGCCAGCAGCCAGGGACAGGGGATCGCGAACACCGGGGAGCTGTTTTTT.

The V gene is TRBV6-6, the J gene TRBJ1-4; maybe TRBD1 (5 bases). Germline V gene lookup returns CDR1 MNHNY and CDR2 SVGAGI (reference sequence). The CDR3 contains 15 residues. V was clipped by 2 bases and J by 5 bases, with 12 bases between them. The CDR3 region has the DNA TGTGCCAGCAGTTACCAGGGATCGAGAAATGAAAAACTGTTTTTT. This encodes CASSYQGSRNEKLFF.

The V and J genes are TRBV27 and TRBJ1-2, with D perhaps TRBD1 (6 bases). CDR1 and CDR2 (germline): MNHEY, SMNVEV (reference sequence). CDR3 size: 15 residues. Trimming removed 5 bases at V and 4 bases at J, with 17 bases between. CDR3 bases: TGTGCCAGCAGTATATGGGCAGGGGCCAGCTATGGCTACACCTTC. It translates to CASSIWAGASYGYTF.

The rearrangement links TRBV6-4 to TRBJ2-2; 7 bases are a match to TRBD2. Unmatched junction bases numbered 8, after V lost 7 bases and J lost 3 bases. Germline values: CDR1 MRHNA, CDR2 SNTAGT. This CDR3 is 15 amino acids long. The CDR3 sequence: CASTLSAGDTGELFF. In DNA form, the CDR3 reads TGTGCCAGCACCCTTTCTGCGGGGGACACCGGGGAGCTGTTTTTT.

The chain recombines TRBV5-1 with TRBJ2-5, with D possibly TRBD2 on 5 matching bases. Looked up from germline, CDR1 is SGHRS and CDR2 is YFSETQ. This CDR3 is built from 16 residues. Trimming removed 4 bases at V and 2 bases at J, with 18 bases between. The CDR3 nucleotides are TGCGCCAGCAGCCGTACGAGGGATTTTCAACAAGAGACCCAGTACTTC. Its translation: CASSRTRDFQQETQYF.

The chain couples TRBV5-8 to TRBJ1-3, with 8 bases matching TRBD1. With 1 base clipped from V and 2 bases from J, the junction kept 2 bases outside the gene matches. CDR1 and CDR2 from the germline V gene are SGHTS and YDEGEE. The CDR3 covers 15 residues. The CDR3 loop is CASSLWTGTGNTIYF. The CDR3 bases are TGTGCCAGCAGCTTGTGGACAGGGACTGGAAACACCATATATTTT.